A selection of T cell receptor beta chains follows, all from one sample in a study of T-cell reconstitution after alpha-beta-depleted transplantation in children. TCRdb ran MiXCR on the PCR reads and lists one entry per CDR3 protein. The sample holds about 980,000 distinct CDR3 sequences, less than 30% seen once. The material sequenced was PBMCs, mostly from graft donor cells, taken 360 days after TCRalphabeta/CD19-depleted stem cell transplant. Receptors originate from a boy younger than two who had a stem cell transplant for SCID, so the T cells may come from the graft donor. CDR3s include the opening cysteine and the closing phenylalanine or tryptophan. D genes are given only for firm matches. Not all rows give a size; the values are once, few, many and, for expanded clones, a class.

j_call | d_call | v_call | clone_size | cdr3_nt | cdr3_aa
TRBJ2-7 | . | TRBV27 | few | TGTGCCAGCAGTTTTGGCAGGGGCTTTGACTACGAGCAGTACTTC | CASSFGRGFDYEQYF
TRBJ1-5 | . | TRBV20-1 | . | TGCAGTGCTAGGATAGCAGGGCGTCAGCCCCAGCATTTT | CSARIAGRQPQHF
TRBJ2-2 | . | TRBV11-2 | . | TGTGCCAGCAGCCCCTTTAGGTTGGGTCCTCAAGGGAACACCGGGGAGCTGTTTTTT | CASSPFRLGPQGNTGELFF
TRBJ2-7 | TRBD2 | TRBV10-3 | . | TGTGCCATCAGTGGTGGCGGGGGGTACGAGCAGTACTTC | CAISGGGGYEQYF
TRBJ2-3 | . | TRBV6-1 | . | TGTGCCAGCAGCCGGGGGACTCGGGACCAAGATACGCAGTATTTT | CASSRGTRDQDTQYF
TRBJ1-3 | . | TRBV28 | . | TGTGCCAGCAGACCAACAGGGTTCTCTGGAAACACCATATATTTT | CASRPTGFSGNTIYF
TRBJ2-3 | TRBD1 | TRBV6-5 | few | TGTGCCAGCAGTCTGGCCGGGACAGGGGCGGCAGATACGCAGTATTTT | CASSLAGTGAADTQYF
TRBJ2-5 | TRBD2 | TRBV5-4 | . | TGTGCCAGCAGCTTGGTGGGCGGGGGGTTCCAAGAGACCCAGTACTTC | CASSLVGGGFQETQYF
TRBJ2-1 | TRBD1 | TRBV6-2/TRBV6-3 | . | TGTGCCAGCAGTTACGGAGGGACAGGGACCTACAATGAGCAGTTCTTC | CASSYGGTGTYNEQFF
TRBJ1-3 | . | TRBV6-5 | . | TGTGCCAGCAGTTATAGGCCTTATTCTGGAAACACCATATATTTT | CASSYRPYSGNTIYF
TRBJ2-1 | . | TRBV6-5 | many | TGTGCCAGCAGTTACAGTGTGTACAATGAGCAGTTCTTC | CASSYSVYNEQFF
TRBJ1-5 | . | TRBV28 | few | TGTGCCAGCAGAGCGTACAGAAATAGCAATCAGCCCCAGCATTTT | CASRAYRNSNQPQHF
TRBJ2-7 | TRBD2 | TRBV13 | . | TGTGCCAGCAGCTTAGGACTAGCGTCGGGATACGAGCAGTACTTC | CASSLGLASGYEQYF
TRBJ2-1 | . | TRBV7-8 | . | TGTGCCAGCAGCTTATTCGGCGATGAGCAGTTCTTC | CASSLFGDEQFF
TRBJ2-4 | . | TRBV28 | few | TGTGCCAGCAAAGGACACACCAAAAACATTCAGTACTTC | CASKGHTKNIQYF
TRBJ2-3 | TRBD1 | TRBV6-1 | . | TGTGCCAGCAGTGGACAGGGGGTGCTCACAGATACGCAGTATTTT | CASSGQGVLTDTQYF
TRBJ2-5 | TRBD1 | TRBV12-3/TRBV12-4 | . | TGTGCCAGCAGCCTGGGACAGGGGCCCGAGACCCAGTACTTC | CASSLGQGPETQYF
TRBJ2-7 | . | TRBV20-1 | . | TGCAGTGCTAGAGCGGACAGACCCCTCTACGAGCAGTACTTC | CSARADRPLYEQYF
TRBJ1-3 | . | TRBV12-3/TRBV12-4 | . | TGTGCCAGCAGATTCAAGTCATGGGACGTCTCTGGAAACACCATATATTTT | CASRFKSWDVSGNTIYF
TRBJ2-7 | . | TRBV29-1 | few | TGCAGCGTTGTGATCCACACCGAGCAGTACTTC | CSVVIHTEQYF
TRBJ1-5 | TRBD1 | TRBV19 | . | TGTGCCAGTAGCCGACCTCTAGACAGGGTTTCTGTGCAGCCCCAGCATTTT | CASSRPLDRVSVQPQHF
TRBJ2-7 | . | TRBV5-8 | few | TGTGCCAGCAGCTTGTTGTCTTGGACCTACCTCTACGAGCAGTACTTC | CASSLLSWTYLYEQYF
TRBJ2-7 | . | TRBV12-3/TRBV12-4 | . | TGTGCCAGCTCGAGGACGGTGACCTACGAGCAGTACTTC | CASSRTVTYEQYF
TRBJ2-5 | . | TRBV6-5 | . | TGTGCCAGCAGTTACCTACCGCCCGGGGCCCAAGAGACCCAGTACTTC | CASSYLPPGAQETQYF
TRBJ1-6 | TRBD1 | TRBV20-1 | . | TGCAGTGCTACCGACAGGGTGGCGTCCTATAATTCACCCCTCCACTTT | CSATDRVASYNSPLHF
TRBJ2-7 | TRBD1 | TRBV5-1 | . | TGCGCCAGCAGCGACAGGGACAGGGCAACGTACGAGCAGTACTTC | CASSDRDRATYEQYF
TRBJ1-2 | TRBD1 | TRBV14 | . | TGTGCCAGCAGCCAGGGGGTTCGGGACAGGGGAAACTATGGCTACACCTTC | CASSQGVRDRGNYGYTF
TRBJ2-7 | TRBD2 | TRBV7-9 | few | TGTGCCAGCAGCTTATCGCGGGTCGGGGGGGCCTACGAGCAGTACTTC | CASSLSRVGGAYEQYF